The 32 T cell receptor beta chains below were found in one sample sequenced in a study of beta chain features in type 1 diabetes. Expressed TCRB transcripts were sequenced, since all the RNA that had been isolated was reverse transcribed. Data came from immunoSEQ multiplex PCR; TCRdb stores just in-frame clones and leaves some out. There are about 370,000 clones in the sample; roughly 16% occur only once, and under 0.02% lies in the top ten. Material: naive CD4+ T cells from blood. The receptors here all came from a woman aged 18-29 years in good health.

CDR3 in DNA: TGTGCCAGCAGCCTCCCTGGGAGCACTGAAGCTTTCTTT. Translation: CASSLPGSTEAFF. The chain is built from TRBV6-5 and TRBJ1-1; D call uncertain. Trimming shortened V by 6 bases and J by 4 bases, and 12 bases separated the two germline ends. Germline V gene lookup returns CDR1 MNHEY and CDR2 SVGAGI. The CDR3 covers 13 residues.

This clone has just a few counts. The V and J genes are TRBV6-6 and TRBJ2-7; D perhaps matches TRBD1 (5 bases). Germline V gene sequence: CDR1 MNHNY, CDR2 SVGAGI (reference sequence). This CDR3 spans 16 amino acids. V shed 0 bases and J shed 0 bases, with 12 bases lying between them. The CDR3 region is CASSYSGQGSSYEQYF. The CDR3 coding sequence is TGTGCCAGCAGTTACTCAGGGCAGGGCAGCTCCTACGAGCAGTACTTC.

V and J are TRBV27 and TRBJ1-5; 7 nucleotides line up with TRBD1. Per germline, CDR1 MNHEY and CDR2 SMNVEV (reference sequence). V lost 1 base and J lost 1; bases outside the gene matches: 1. This CDR3 has 15 residues. CDR3 nucleotide sequence: TGTGCCAGCAGTTTATGGGGACAGAGCAATCAGCCCCAGCATTTT. This encodes CASSLWGQSNQPQHF.

There are a few counts of this clone. The genes are TRBV19 and TRBJ2-7; 9 nucleotides agree with TRBD2. Trimming removed 4 bases from V and 4 bases from J; junction bases left unmatched: 14. The CDR3 extends over 17 amino acids. Germline V lookup: CDR1 LNHDA, CDR2 SQIVND (reference sequence). The CDR3 DNA follows: TGTGCCAGTAGTACCTCCCCGGGGCTAGCGGGAAGATACGAGCAGTACTTC. Translated, it gives CASSTSPGLAGRYEQYF.

The chain couples TRBV5-1 to TRBJ2-1, with 7 bases aligning to TRBD2. Germline V lookup: CDR1 SGHRS, CDR2 YFSETQ. The CDR3 is 14 amino acids. V dropped 1 base and J dropped 5; count of bases not matched to a gene: 3. The CDR3 DNA reads TGCGCCAGCAGCTTGTCTAGCGGACACAATGAGCAGTTCTTC. Its translation is CASSLSSGHNEQFF.

To note about this clone: Mismatch with germline at one junction end may stem from a read error. This chain joins TRBV7-2 and TRBJ2-7; D might be TRBD2 (8 bases). CDR1 is SGHTA and CDR2 is FQGNSA in the germline V gene. The CDR3 covers 15 residues. DNA of the CDR3: TGTGCCAGCAGCATAGCGGGGACAGACTCCTACGAGCAGTACTTC. Protein: CASSIAGTDSYEQYF.

The chain links TRBV9 to TRBJ2-3, with D unclear. Deletions cut 0 bases from V and 0 bases from J, with 8 bases between. Germline CDR1 reads SGDLS; CDR2 reads YYNGEE. CDR3 length equals 15 residues. CDR3 loop: CASSVEAGSTDTQYF. The CDR3 DNA reads TGTGCCAGCAGCGTAGAGGCAGGTAGCACAGATACGCAGTATTTT.

This clone was seen a handful of times. The chain employs TRBV18 and TRBJ1-1; TRBD1 might be the D (5 bases). Trimming left V 3 bases short and J 0 bases short, with 14 bases between. The CDR3 is made up of 16 amino acids. Germline loops: CDR1 KGHSH, CDR2 LQKENI. The chain's CDR3 is CASSPVGTAVNTEAFF. DNA for the CDR3: TGTGCCAGCTCACCCGTCGGGACTGCGGTGAACACTGAAGCTTTCTTT.

This clone was counted a few times. V usage is TRBV29-1 and J usage is TRBJ1-1; 7 nucleotides line up with TRBD1. V gave up 4 bases and J gave up 7 bases; unmatched junction bases: 18. CDR3 length: 16 residues. Germline values: CDR1 SQVTM, CDR2 ANQGSEA. The CDR3 protein is CSVVSAGGLAGGEAFF. CDR3 nucleotides: TGCAGCGTTGTGTCGGCAGGGGGGTTGGCGGGTGGTGAAGCTTTCTTT.

This clone was observed a few times. The chain joins TRBV5-1 to TRBJ1-5; D is perhaps TRBD1 (6 bases). With 0 bases removed from V and 3 bases from J, the gap between germline ends came to 13 bases. Germline CDR1 SGHRS, CDR2 YFSETQ. This CDR3 is built from 16 residues. The CDR3 DNA sequence: TGCGCCAGCAGCTTGGGGCGATTGGGGGCCAATCAGCCCCAGCATTTT. It encodes CASSLGRLGANQPQHF.

This chain uses TRBV5-1 with TRBJ2-3; D gene unclear. The CDR3 is 16 amino acids. V was trimmed by 4 bases and J by 2 bases, leaving 17 bases between them. Germline CDR1 SGHRS, CDR2 YFSETQ. CDR3 bases: TGCGCCAGCAGCGGTGTTCCAGGCCTCGCCACAGATACGCAGTATTTT. This encodes CASSGVPGLATDTQYF.

The chain is built from TRBV9 and TRBJ2-1; D gene unclear. The CDR3 extends over 16 amino acids. Germline CDR1 is SGDLS and CDR2 is YYNGEE. Trimming shortened V by 6 bases and J by 4 bases, and 20 bases separated the two germline ends. The CDR3 loop reads CASTQSSTAGYNEQFF. As DNA, the CDR3 is TGTGCCAGCACCCAGAGTTCGACGGCAGGTTACAATGAGCAGTTCTTC.

The chain combines TRBV30 with TRBJ1-5; possible D gene TRBD1, 5 bases. V was cut by 0 bases and J by 7 bases, with 13 bases left in between. The CDR3 extends over 14 amino acids. Germline V gives CDR1 GTSNPN, CDR2 SVGIG (reference sequence). CDR3 residues: CAWSVGQGGQPQHF. The CDR3 DNA reads as TGTGCCTGGAGTGTCGGGCAGGGCGGACAGCCCCAGCATTTT.

The chain joins TRBV30 to TRBJ2-1, with TRBD2 matching over 7 bases. This CDR3 contains 15 residues. Germline V gives CDR1 GTSNPN, CDR2 SVGIG (reference sequence). V lost 0 bases, J lost 4 bases, and 6 bases stayed unmatched. CDR3 in amino acids: CAWSVGLAVYNEQFF. The DNA of the CDR3 is TGTGCCTGGAGTGTAGGGCTAGCGGTTTACAATGAGCAGTTCTTC.

This clone was counted only a few times. CDR3 nucleotides: TGTGCCAGCAGCTCCCCGGGGGGGCAGGTGGAAGAGACCCAGTACTTC. Its protein is CASSSPGGQVEETQYF. The chain couples TRBV7-8 to TRBJ2-5; 8 bases align to TRBD2. The CDR3 runs 16 residues. The junction had 10 bases not matched to a gene; V was cut back by 4 bases and J by 3 bases. CDR1 is SGHVS and CDR2 is FQNEAQ in the germline V gene.

This rearrangement joins TRBV4-3 to TRBJ1-5, with no clear D. The CDR3 sequence is 19 residues long. V was pared by 1 base and J by 0 bases, with 19 bases between. CDR1 and CDR2 (germline): LGHNA, YSLEER. The CDR3 region has the DNA TGCGCCAGCAGCCAAGGGAGGGCACCCGCCACCCATAGCAATCAGCCCCAGCATTTT. Its translation: CASSQGRAPATHSNQPQHF.

This clone was counted a few times. V and J are TRBV28 and TRBJ1-4; possibly TRBD1 for D (6 bases). The CDR3 is made up of 12 amino acids. Trimming took 4 bases from V and 7 from J, leaving 7 bases between them. CDR1 MDHEN and CDR2 SYDVKM come from the germline V gene. CDR3 region: CASSYRVEKLFF. The CDR3 DNA follows: TGTGCCAGCAGTTACAGGGTTGAAAAACTGTTTTTT.

This clone showed up just a few times. Other DNA variants within this sample encode the same CDR3. CDR3 sequence: CSVEKRLDTEAFF. CDR3 in DNA: TGCAGCGTTGAAAAGCGCCTGGACACTGAAGCTTTCTTT. The V gene is TRBV29-1, the J gene TRBJ1-1; the D is unclear. Germline assignment: CDR1 SQVTM and CDR2 ANQGSEA. V was pared by 2 bases and J by 3 bases, with 10 bases between. There are 13 residues in the CDR3. Variable domain in full (rest from reference TRBV29-1 and TRBJ1-1): SAVISQKPSRDICQRGTSLTIQCQVDSQVTMMFWYRQQPGQSLTLIATANQGSEATYESGFVIDKFPISRPNLTFSTLTVSNMSPEDSSIYLCSVEKRLDTEAFFGQGTRLTVV.

This clone appeared a few times. The chain links TRBV5-1 to TRBJ2-1, with TRBD1 matching over 8 bases. The V gene end was trimmed by 0 bases and the J gene end by 4 bases; junction bases not matched to a gene: 3. The CDR3 is made up of 15 amino acids. From germline, CDR1 is SGHRS and CDR2 YFSETQ. The CDR3 reads CASSLGDRPYNEQFF. In nucleotides, the CDR3 is TGCGCCAGCAGCTTGGGGGACAGGCCATACAATGAGCAGTTCTTC. The complete variable domain, with remaining parts taken from reference TRBV5-1 and TRBJ2-1, reads KAGVTQTPRYLIKTRGQQVTLSCSPISGHRSVSWYQQTPGQGLQFLFEYFSETQRNKGNFPGRFSGRQFSNSRSEMNVSTLELGDSALYLCASSLGDRPYNEQFFGPGTRLTVL.

This clone has only a few counts. This chain connects TRBV30 to TRBJ1-5; possibly TRBD1 for D (5 bases). Between the trimmed V and J ends, which lost 2 bases and 3 bases, there was a span of 8 bases. CDR1 is GTSNPN and CDR2 is SVGIG in the germline V gene (reference sequence). This CDR3 contains 13 residues. In nucleotides, the CDR3 is TGTGCCTGGAGTCAGACAGACAATCAGCCCCAGCATTTT. Translation gives CAWSQTDNQPQHF.

The chain uses TRBV11-2 and TRBJ2-1, with TRBD2 matching 8 bases. Germline values: CDR1 SGHAT, CDR2 FQNNGV. The V gene end was trimmed by 2 bases and the J gene end by 1 base; junction bases not matched to a gene: 7. This CDR3 contains 17 residues. The CDR3 is CASSLSLGRGSYNEQFF. CDR3 nucleotides: TGTGCCAGCAGCTTATCGCTCGGGAGGGGGTCCTACAATGAGCAGTTCTTC.

The CDR3 spells CASSLSSGSPHEQYF. The CDR3 DNA reads as TGTGCCAGCAGCTTATCTAGCGGGAGTCCTCACGAGCAGTACTTC. The V call is TRBV7-2, the J call TRBJ2-7, with 10 bases matching TRBD2. J lost 5 bases, V lost 2 bases, and 6 bases had no gene match. Germline V gene data show CDR1 as SGHTA and CDR2 as FQGNSA. The CDR3 has 15 amino acids.

Only a few counts were recorded for this clone. J is TRBJ2-7 and V is TRBV5-8; D remains ambiguous. The CDR3 has 14 amino acids. In germline, CDR1 is SGHTS, CDR2 YDEGEE. The ends were cut back, 0 bases at V and 6 bases at J, with 13 bases in the middle. The CDR3 sequence is CASSLGIAVREQYF. CDR3 in DNA: TGTGCCAGCAGCTTGGGCATTGCGGTCCGCGAGCAGTACTTC.

This clone has a handful of counts. The sample contains more than one DNA sequence encoding this CDR3. J is TRBJ2-1 and V is TRBV5-4; TRBD2 matches 11 bases. V was clipped by 0 bases and J by 6 bases; unmatched bases: 2. This CDR3 spans 15 amino acids. Per the germline V gene, CDR1 is SGHNT and CDR2 is YYREEE (reference sequence). The CDR3 nucleotides are TGTGCCAGCAGCTTGGGAGGGACTAGCGGCAATGAGCAGTTCTTC. It codes for CASSLGGTSGNEQFF.

The rearrangement uses TRBV5-4 and TRBJ2-7; D possibly corresponds to TRBD2 (6 bases). CDR3 length equals 16 residues. From germline, CDR1 is SGHNT and CDR2 YYREEE (reference sequence). V gave up 4 bases and J gave up 2 bases, with 19 bases separating them. The CDR3 protein is CASSRPLGGQTYEQYF. The CDR3 DNA follows: TGTGCCAGCAGCCGACCCTTGGGGGGTCAAACCTACGAGCAGTACTTC. The full variable domain, in which reference TRBV5-4 and TRBJ2-7 provide the parts outside the CDR3, is ETGVTQSPTHLIKTRGQQVTLRCSSQSGHNTVSWYQQALGQGPQFIFQYYREEENGRGNFPPRFSGLQFPNYSSELNVNALELDDSALYLCASSRPLGGQTYEQYFGPGTRLTVT.

The J gene is TRBJ1-2, the V gene TRBV5-1, with 9 bases that match TRBD1. The V gene's germline CDR1 is SGHRS and CDR2 YFSETQ. V lost 4 bases to trimming and J lost 10 bases; unmatched junction nucleotides: 20. This CDR3 has 17 amino acids. The CDR3 sequence: CASSLISGQGVLRDYTF. Written as DNA, the CDR3 is TGCGCCAGCAGCCTGATTTCGGGACAGGGCGTTCTTCGGGACTACACCTTC. Variable domain in full (rest from reference TRBV5-1 and TRBJ1-2): KAGVTQTPRYLIKTRGQQVTLSCSPISGHRSVSWYQQTPGQGLQFLFEYFSETQRNKGNFPGRFSGRQFSNSRSEMNVSTLELGDSALYLCASSLISGQGVLRDYTFGSGTRLTVV.

The chain recombines TRBV7-3 with TRBJ2-2; TRBD2 agrees at 7 bases. The J segment lost 4 bases and the V segment lost 0 bases, leaving 11 bases of the junction unmatched. CDR1 SGHTA and CDR2 FQGTGA come from the germline V gene. CDR3 length equals 18 residues. The CDR3 region is CASSLTARVREGTGELFF. The CDR3 DNA sequence: TGTGCCAGCAGCTTAACCGCGAGAGTCAGGGAGGGCACCGGGGAGCTGTTTTTT.

The sample holds a few counts of this clone. At one end, the junction sequence differs from germline, possibly due to a read error. The chain recombines TRBV18 with TRBJ2-7; D is possibly TRBD2 (6 bases). Germline lookup yields CDR1 KGHSH and CDR2 LQKENI. The CDR3 consists of 11 residues. The CDR3 protein is CASSRGEGRLF. The CDR3 nucleotides read TGTGCCAGCTCACGGGGGGAAGGTCGACTCTTC.

In its sample, this clone was seen a few times. The rearrangement uses TRBV29-1 and TRBJ1-2, with TRBD1 matching 7 bases. V trimming: 2 bases; J trimming: 6 bases; junction bases outside the gene matches: 6. Germline CDR1 reads SQVTM; CDR2 reads ANQGSEA. This CDR3 comprises 13 residues. In DNA form, the CDR3 reads TGCAGCGTTGAAAGGGGGCATGGGGATGGCTACACCTTC. Its protein is CSVERGHGDGYTF.

This clone showed up just a few times. V usage is TRBV15 and J usage is TRBJ2-1; weak D call: TRBD1 (6 bases). V was pared by 5 bases and J by 9 bases, with 17 bases between. This CDR3 is 14 amino acids long. The germline V gene has CDR1 LNHNV and CDR2 YYDKDF (reference sequence). The CDR3 coding sequence is TGTGCCACCAGCCTCGGACAGATTGAGGGTGAGCAGTTCTTC. Translating it yields CATSLGQIEGEQFF.

The chain carries TRBV30 and TRBJ1-4, with 7 nucleotides matching TRBD1. The V segment lost 0 bases and the J segment 5 bases; nucleotides outside the gene matches: 6. Per germline, CDR1 GTSNPN and CDR2 SVGIG (reference sequence). This CDR3 is 15 amino acids long. This CDR3 reads CAWSVGQAANEKLFF. CDR3 sequence (DNA): TGTGCCTGGAGTGTAGGACAGGCGGCGAATGAAAAACTGTTTTTT.

This clone was picked up a small number of times. V is TRBV9 and J is TRBJ1-2; D is ambiguous. CDR3 length equals 14 residues. Germline V lookup: CDR1 SGDLS, CDR2 YYNGEE. V lost 4 bases to trimming and J lost 11 bases, with 21 bases between them. CDR3 residues: CASSILRPGSTYTF. CDR3 DNA sequence: TGTGCCAGCAGCATACTCCGCCCCGGGAGCACATACACCTTC.